A single sample is the source of the 3 T cell receptor beta chains below, sequenced in a study of T-cell reconstitution after alpha-beta-depleted transplantation in children. A TCRbeta library incorporating unique molecular identifiers was prepared. One entry per CDR3 protein results from TCRdb running MiXCR on the PCR reads. The profile shows hundreds of thousands of distinct CDR3 sequences, about 16% of them singletons. The sequencing here drew on PBMCs, mostly from graft donor cells, taken 360 days after TCRalphabeta/CD19-depleted stem cell transplant. The receptor source for this set is a male patient under 10 years old who had a stem cell transplant for acute lymphoblastic leukemia, so the T cells may come from the graft donor.

In this sample, this clonotype turned up a few times. The chain has TRBV5-1 and TRBJ2-7; 8 bases match TRBD1. The CDR3 runs to 14 residues. With V trimmed by 3 bases and J by 3 bases, 5 bases remained unmatched. Germline V gives CDR1 SGHRS, CDR2 YFSETQ. The CDR3 loop is CASSSRTGLYEQYF. For the CDR3, the DNA is TGCGCCAGCAGCTCAAGGACAGGGCTCTACGAGCAGTACTTC.

CDR3: CASSTGQGNGNTIYF. Here the CDR3 DNA reads TGTGCCAGCAGCACCGGACAAGGGAATGGAAACACCATATATTTT. The genes are TRBV3-1 and TRBJ1-3, with TRBD1 as a possible D gene (5 bases). Per germline, CDR1 LGHDT and CDR2 YNNKEL (reference sequence). Trimming removed 5 bases from V and 3 bases from J, with 14 bases in between. The CDR3 is 15 residues long.

As DNA, the CDR3 is TGCGCCAGCAGCCAAGATCGTTGGACTGACAATGAGCAGTTCTTC. It yields the protein CASSQDRWTDNEQFF. The chain links TRBV4-3 to TRBJ2-1; TRBD2 is a possible D gene (5 bases). V lost 0 bases, J lost 5 bases, and 11 bases lay in between. The CDR3 loop spans 15 amino acids. CDR1 and CDR2 from the germline V gene are LGHNA and YSLEER.